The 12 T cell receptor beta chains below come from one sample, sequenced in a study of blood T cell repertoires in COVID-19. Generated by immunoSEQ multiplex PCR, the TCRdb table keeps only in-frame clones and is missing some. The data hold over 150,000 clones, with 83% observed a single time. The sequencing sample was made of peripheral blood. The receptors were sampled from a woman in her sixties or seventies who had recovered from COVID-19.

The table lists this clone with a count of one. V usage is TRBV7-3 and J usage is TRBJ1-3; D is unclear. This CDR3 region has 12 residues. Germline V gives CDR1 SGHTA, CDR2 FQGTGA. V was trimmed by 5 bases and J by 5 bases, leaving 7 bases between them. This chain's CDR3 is CASSPDRNTIYF. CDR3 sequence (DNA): TGTGCCAGCAGCCCAGACAGAAACACCATATATTTT.

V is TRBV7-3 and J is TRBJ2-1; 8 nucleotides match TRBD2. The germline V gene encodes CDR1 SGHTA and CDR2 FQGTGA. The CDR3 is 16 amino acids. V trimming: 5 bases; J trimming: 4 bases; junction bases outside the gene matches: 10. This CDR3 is CASSPISGRGYNEQFF. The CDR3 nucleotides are TGTGCCAGCAGCCCAATCAGCGGGAGAGGGTACAATGAGCAGTTCTTC.

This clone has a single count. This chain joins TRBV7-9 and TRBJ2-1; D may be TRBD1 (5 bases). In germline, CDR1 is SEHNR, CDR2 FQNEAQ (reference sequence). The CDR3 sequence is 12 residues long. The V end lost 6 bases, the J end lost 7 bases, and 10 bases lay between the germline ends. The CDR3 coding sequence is TGTGCCAGCAGGCCGACAGCTAATGAGCAGTTCTTC. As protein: CASRPTANEQFF. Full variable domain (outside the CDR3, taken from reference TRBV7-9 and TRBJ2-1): DTGVSQNPRHKITKRGQNVTFRCDPISEHNRLYWYRQTLGQGPEFLTYFQNEAQLEKSRLLSDRFSAERPKGSFSTLEIQRTEQGDSAMYLCASRPTANEQFFGPGTRLTVL.

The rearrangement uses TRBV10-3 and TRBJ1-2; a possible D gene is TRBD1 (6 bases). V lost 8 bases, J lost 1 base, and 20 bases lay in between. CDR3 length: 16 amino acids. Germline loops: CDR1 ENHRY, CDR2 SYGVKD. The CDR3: CAIGGPGGTLNYGYTF. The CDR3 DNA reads TGTGCCATCGGGGGGCCGGGGGGAACCCTTAACTATGGCTACACCTTC.

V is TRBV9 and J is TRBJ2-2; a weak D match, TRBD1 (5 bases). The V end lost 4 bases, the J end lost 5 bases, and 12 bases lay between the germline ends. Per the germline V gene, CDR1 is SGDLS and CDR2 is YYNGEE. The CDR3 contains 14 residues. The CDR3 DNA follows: TGTGCCAGCAGCCCGACAGCCCAAACCGGGGAGCTGTTTTTT. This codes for CASSPTAQTGELFF.

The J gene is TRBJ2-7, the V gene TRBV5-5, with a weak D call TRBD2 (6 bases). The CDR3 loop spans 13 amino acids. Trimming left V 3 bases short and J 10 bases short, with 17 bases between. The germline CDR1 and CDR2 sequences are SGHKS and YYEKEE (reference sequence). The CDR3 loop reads CASSSERGTPQYF. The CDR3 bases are TGTGCCAGCAGCTCCGAACGGGGGACCCCCCAGTACTTC.

The CDR3 here is CASSQLAVGQFF. CDR3 bases: TGTGCCAGCAGCCAGCTCGCTGTCGGGCAGTTCTTC. The rearrangement joins TRBV3-1 (or the pseudogene TRBV3-2) to TRBJ2-1; no reliable D call. V lost 3 bases to trimming and J lost 12 bases, with 12 bases between them. CDR1 is LGHDT, CDR2 YNNKEL, per germline (reference sequence). The CDR3 spans 12 residues.

As DNA, the CDR3 is TGTGCCAGCAGACGGACCCCCGGGACAGGGGAGACCCAGTACTTC. Translated, it gives CASRRTPGTGETQYF. The V call is TRBV6-5, the J call TRBJ2-5; 9 bases match TRBD1. Trimming cost V 6 bases and J 5 bases; bases outside gene matches: 10. CDR1 is MNHEY, CDR2 SVGAGI, per germline. The CDR3 consists of 15 residues.

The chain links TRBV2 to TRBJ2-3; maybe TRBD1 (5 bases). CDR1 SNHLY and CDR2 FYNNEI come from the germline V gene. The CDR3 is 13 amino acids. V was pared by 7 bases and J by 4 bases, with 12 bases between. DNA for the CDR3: TGTGCCAGCAACTACGACAGTTCAGATACGCAGTATTTT. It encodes CASNYDSSDTQYF.

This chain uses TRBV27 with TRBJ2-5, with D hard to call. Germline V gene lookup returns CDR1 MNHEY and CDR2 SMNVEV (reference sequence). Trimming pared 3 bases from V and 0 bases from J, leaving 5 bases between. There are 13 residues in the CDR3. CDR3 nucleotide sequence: TGTGCCAGCAGTTTGTGGCACCAAGAGACCCAGTACTTC. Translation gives CASSLWHQETQYF.

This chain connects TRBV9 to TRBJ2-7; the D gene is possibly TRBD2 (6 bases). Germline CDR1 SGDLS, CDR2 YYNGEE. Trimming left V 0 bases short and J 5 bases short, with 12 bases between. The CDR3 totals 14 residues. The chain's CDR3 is CASSVVEGVDEQYF. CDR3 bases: TGTGCCAGCAGCGTAGTGGAGGGCGTGGACGAGCAGTACTTC.

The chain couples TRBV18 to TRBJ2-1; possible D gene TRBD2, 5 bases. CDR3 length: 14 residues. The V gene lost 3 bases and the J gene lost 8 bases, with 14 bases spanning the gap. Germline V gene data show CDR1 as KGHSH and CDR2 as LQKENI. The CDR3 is CASSPEVADDEQFF. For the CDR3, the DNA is TGTGCCAGCTCACCGGAGGTGGCCGACGATGAGCAGTTCTTC.